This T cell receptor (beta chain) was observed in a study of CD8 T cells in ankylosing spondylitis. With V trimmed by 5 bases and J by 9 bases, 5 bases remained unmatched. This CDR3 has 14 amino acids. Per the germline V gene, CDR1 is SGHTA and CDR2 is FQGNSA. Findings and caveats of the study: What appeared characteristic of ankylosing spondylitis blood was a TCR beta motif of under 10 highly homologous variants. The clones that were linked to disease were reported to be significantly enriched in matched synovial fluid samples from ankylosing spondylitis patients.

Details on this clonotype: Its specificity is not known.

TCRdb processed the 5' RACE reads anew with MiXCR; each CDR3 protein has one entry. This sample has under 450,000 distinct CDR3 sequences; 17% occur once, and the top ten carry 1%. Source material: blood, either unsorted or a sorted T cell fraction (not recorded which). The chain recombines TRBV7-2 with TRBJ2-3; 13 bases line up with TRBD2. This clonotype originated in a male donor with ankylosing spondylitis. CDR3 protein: CASSSRTSGGTQYF. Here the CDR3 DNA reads TGTGCCAGCAGCAGCCGGACTAGCGGGGGCACGCAGTATTTT.